This entry lists 8 T cell receptor beta chains sequenced from one sample in a study of T-cell memory formation after mild COVID-19. TCRdb reanalysed the 5' RACE reads using MiXCR and keeps one entry per CDR3 protein. The sample holds approximately 450,000 distinct CDR3 sequences, approximately 18% seen once. The specimen was PBMCs or a T cell subset sorted from them (not recorded which). The receptors shown here come from an adult woman who had mild COVID-19 (a few samples of this study predate the infection). Cell type and time point are not known.

This clonotype showed up just a few times. The chain joins TRBV18 to TRBJ2-1; the D is unclear. The CDR3 is 14 amino acids. Germline CDR1 is KGHSH and CDR2 is LQKENI. Deletions cut 1 base from V and 5 bases from J, with 9 bases between. The CDR3 nucleotides are TGTGCCAGCTCACCACGGGTTTTGGACAATGAGCAGTTCTTC. Protein product: CASSPRVLDNEQFF.

This chain links TRBV7-9 with TRBJ2-7; D unresolved. V dropped 5 bases and J dropped 2 bases, with 10 bases sitting between them. The CDR3 length is 13 residues. Germline V gene lookup returns CDR1 SEHNR and CDR2 FQNEAQ (reference sequence). The CDR3 DNA reads as TGTGCCAGCAGCCCGACAAGTACCTACGAGCAGTACTTC. This translates into CASSPTSTYEQYF.

The sample holds a few counts of this clonotype. The chain has TRBV6-5 and TRBJ2-3; TRBD1 is a possible D gene (6 bases). Germline lookup yields CDR1 MNHEY and CDR2 SVGAGI. V gave up 6 bases and J gave up 5 bases, with 9 bases separating them. This CDR3 has 12 residues. CDR3 in DNA: TGTGCCAGCAGACAGGGTAGAGATACGCAGTATTTT. This codes for CASRQGRDTQYF.

Points on this clonotype: One end of the junction varies from germline; a read error may be responsible. The rearrangement joins TRBV2 to TRBJ2-7, with 9 bases fitting TRBD1. Germline V gene data show CDR1 as SNHLY and CDR2 as FYNNEI. CDR3 size: 14 residues. DNA of the CDR3: TGTGCCAGCGGTGACAGGGGGAGAAACAACGAGCAGTACTTC. It yields the protein CASGDRGRNNEQYF.

This clonotype was counted a few times. This chain joins TRBV5-6 and TRBJ1-5; D is perhaps TRBD1 (5 bases). The CDR3 has 15 residues. Germline CDR1 and CDR2: SGHDT and YYEEEE. The germline V and J ends were trimmed by 3 bases and 2 bases, with 12 bases remaining between them. The CDR3 region is CASSWGPDGNQPQHF. CDR3 nucleotide sequence: TGTGCCAGCAGCTGGGGCCCGGACGGCAATCAGCCCCAGCATTTT. The full variable domain, completed using reference TRBV5-6 and TRBJ1-5, is DAGVTQSPTHLIKTRGQQVTLRCSPKSGHDTVSWYQQALGQGPQFIFQYYEEEERQRGNFPDRFSGHQFPNYSSELNVNALLLGDSALYLCASSWGPDGNQPQHFGDGTRLSIL.

This clonotype appeared a few times. The chain carries TRBV7-9 and TRBJ1-1; 8 bases map to TRBD1. CDR1 and CDR2 (germline): SEHNR, FQNEAQ (reference sequence). CDR3 size: 14 residues. The V gene end was trimmed by 4 bases and the J gene end by 5 bases; junction bases not matched to a gene: 6. CDR3 bases: TGTGCCAGCAGCTCTAATACAGGGGGGACTGAAGCTTTCTTT. Its protein product is CASSSNTGGTEAFF.

This sequence joins TRBV5-5 and TRBJ1-1; TRBD1 matches 11 bases. CDR3 length equals 16 residues. With V trimmed by 3 bases and J by 4 bases, 8 bases remained unmatched. In germline, CDR1 is SGHKS, CDR2 YYEKEE (reference sequence). The CDR3 DNA follows: TGTGCCAGCAGCTCTGTGATCGGGACAGGGGGCACTGAAGCTTTCTTT. Protein sequence: CASSSVIGTGGTEAFF.

This clonotype was found a few times. The rearrangement links TRBV12-3 or TRBV12-4 to TRBJ1-2; no clear D. CDR3 length: 14 residues. V was shortened by 3 bases and J by 6 bases, with 14 bases between the two germline ends. CDR3 nucleotides: TGTGCCAGCAGTTTTCGGGCGTACCCTGATGGCTACACCTTC. This sequence encodes CASSFRAYPDGYTF.